The rows below give T cell receptor beta chains drawn from one sample of a study of Graves' ophthalmopathy and Graves' hyperthyroidism. Via MiXCR, TCRdb re-called the multiplex PCR reads, giving one row per CDR3 protein. The repertoire has fewer than 600,000 distinct CDR3 sequences, approximately 15% of them found once; the top ten carry 9.5% to 10%. The material sequenced was blood. The receptors stem from a woman in her twenties or thirties with Graves' ophthalmopathy. Each CDR3 is given with its conserved first and last residue. Fields, in order: D gene, clone size, J gene, V gene, CDR3 DNA, CDR3 protein. D genes are given only for firm matches. Size values are once, few and many counts, or a class for expanded clones, and some rows have none.

d_call: TRBD1
clone_size: few
j_call: TRBJ2-2
v_call: TRBV19
cdr3_nt: TGTGCCAGTAGGCCGGGACAGACCAACACCGGGGAGCTGTTTTTT
cdr3_aa: CASRPGQTNTGELFF

d_call: -
clone_size: many
j_call: TRBJ1-1
v_call: TRBV29-1
cdr3_nt: TGCAGCGGGGGAGGGGTTAGCACTGAAGCTTTCTTT
cdr3_aa: CSGGGVSTEAFF

d_call: -
clone_size: many
j_call: TRBJ1-1
v_call: TRBV30
cdr3_nt: TGTGCCCGAATCAGGGTTGACACTGAAGCTTTCTTT
cdr3_aa: CARIRVDTEAFF

d_call: -
clone_size: many
j_call: TRBJ1-5
v_call: TRBV27
cdr3_nt: TGTGCCAGCAGTTTTGTCAGGGGTGGCAATCAGCCCCAGCATTTT
cdr3_aa: CASSFVRGGNQPQHF

d_call: -
clone_size: -
j_call: TRBJ1-2
v_call: TRBV6-1
cdr3_nt: TGTGCCACCCAGGGGCAGGGAGATGGCTACACCTTC
cdr3_aa: CATQGQGDGYTF

d_call: -
clone_size: -
j_call: TRBJ1-1
v_call: TRBV28
cdr3_nt: TGTGCCAGCACCCCCTCCCGGGGCAGGGGATCTGAAGCTTTCTTT
cdr3_aa: CASTPSRGRGSEAFF

d_call: -
clone_size: once
j_call: TRBJ2-7
v_call: TRBV3-1
cdr3_nt: TGTGCCAGCAGCCAAGGATCCTTTACCAAGCAGTGCTTC
cdr3_aa: CASSQGSFTKQCF

d_call: TRBD2
clone_size: -
j_call: TRBJ2-5
v_call: TRBV11-2
cdr3_nt: TGTGCCAGCAGCTTGAGACGCGGGGGGCTGACAGAGACCCAGTACTTC
cdr3_aa: CASSLRRGGLTETQYF

d_call: -
clone_size: many
j_call: TRBJ1-6
v_call: TRBV12-3/TRBV12-4
cdr3_nt: TGTGCCAGCACCAATCTCCGGGGAAGTACTAGGAGCTCCTATAATTCACCCCTCCACTTT
cdr3_aa: CASTNLRGSTRSSYNSPLHF

d_call: -
clone_size: many
j_call: TRBJ1-5
v_call: TRBV28
cdr3_nt: TGTGCCAGCATGGCGGAGTCCCTCGGCAATCAGCCCCAGCATTTT
cdr3_aa: CASMAESLGNQPQHF

d_call: -
clone_size: -
j_call: TRBJ1-2
v_call: TRBV6-2/TRBV6-3
cdr3_nt: TGTGCCAGCAGTATAACAGGGCACGGCTACACCTTC
cdr3_aa: CASSITGHGYTF

d_call: TRBD2
clone_size: few
j_call: TRBJ2-7
v_call: TRBV6-2/TRBV6-3
cdr3_nt: TGTGCCAGCAGTCTCCTTCCCGGGACTAGCGGGAATCCGCGGGGCTACGAGCAGTACTTC
cdr3_aa: CASSLLPGTSGNPRGYEQYF

d_call: -
clone_size: many
j_call: TRBJ2-5
v_call: TRBV2
cdr3_nt: TGTGCCCACTCGGTTGCGAGGTATTCGACAAACCAAGAGACCCAGTACTTC
cdr3_aa: CAHSVARYSTNQETQYF

d_call: -
clone_size: many
j_call: TRBJ1-1
v_call: TRBV5-1
cdr3_nt: TGCGCCAGCAGGGGGACCTACACTGAAGCTTTCTTT
cdr3_aa: CASRGTYTEAFF

d_call: TRBD2
clone_size: -
j_call: TRBJ2-2
v_call: TRBV6-1
cdr3_nt: TGTGCCAGCAGGCCTACTAGCGGGAGGGCCGGCGGGGAGCTGTTTTTT
cdr3_aa: CASRPTSGRAGGELFF

d_call: TRBD2
clone_size: many
j_call: TRBJ2-7
v_call: TRBV29-1
cdr3_nt: TGCAGCGTTGAAGAGGCAGCGGGAGTATACGAGCAGTACTTC
cdr3_aa: CSVEEAAGVYEQYF